Below, 14 T cell receptor beta chains from the same sample are listed, as sequenced in a study of response to subunit inactivated influenza vaccine. A single record per CDR3 protein comes from TCRdb applying MiXCR to the RT-PCR reads. This sample carries roughly 760,000 distinct CDR3 sequences, about 20% of them seen once, and the ten largest clones take roughly 10%. This specimen was PBMCs from blood, taken roughly 5 days after vaccination. The receptors originated from a man in his fifties who received an inactivated influenza vaccine.

This chain joins TRBV5-1 and TRBJ1-1; no firm D call. V lost 0 bases to trimming and J lost 0 bases, with 30 bases between them. The CDR3 totals 22 residues. Germline lookup yields CDR1 SGHRS and CDR2 YFSETQ. Written as DNA, the CDR3 is TGCGCCAGCAGCTTGGGTCTAGGGATTGGGGAGAGGAGAGGGATGTTGAACACTGAAGCTTTCTTT. Amino acid sequence: CASSLGLGIGERRGMLNTEAFF.

V is TRBV29-1 and J is TRBJ1-1; D ambiguous. CDR1 SQVTM and CDR2 ANQGSEA come from the germline V gene. The CDR3 runs to 12 residues. Trimming removed 1 base from V and 8 bases from J, with 11 bases in between. The CDR3 loop reads CSVEGQTTEAFF. DNA for the CDR3: TGCAGCGTTGAAGGCCAGACTACCGAAGCTTTCTTT.

This clonotype was detected a few times. The chain uses TRBV4-3 and TRBJ2-5; 9 bases agree with TRBD1. The CDR3 has 17 residues. V lost 0 bases, J lost 5 bases, and 10 bases stayed unmatched. Looked up from germline, CDR1 is LGHNA and CDR2 is YSLEER. The DNA for the CDR3 is TGCGCCAGCAGCCAAGATTGGGGCCCGGACAGGGGTGAGACCCAGTACTTC. It yields the protein CASSQDWGPDRGETQYF.

The V and J genes are TRBV5-1 and TRBJ2-1; no firm D call. Trimming removed 0 bases from V and 0 bases from J, with 10 bases in between. Germline V gives CDR1 SGHRS, CDR2 YFSETQ. This CDR3 region has 16 residues. CDR3 nucleotides: TGCGCCAGCAGCTTGGCCTCGACTGTCTCCTACAATGAGCAGTTCTTC. Protein product: CASSLASTVSYNEQFF.

This clonotype was counted between two and nine times. The V call is TRBV5-1, the J call TRBJ1-1; a weak D match, TRBD1 (5 bases). The germline V and J ends were trimmed by 4 bases and 1 base, with 14 bases remaining between them. From germline, CDR1 is SGHRS and CDR2 YFSETQ. The CDR3 contains 15 residues. The CDR3 reads CASSPTGTQNTEAFF. DNA for the CDR3: TGCGCCAGCAGCCCCACCGGGACGCAGAACACTGAAGCTTTCTTT.

This clonotype was counted only a few times. The chain employs TRBV20-1 and TRBJ2-7; D is undetermined. CDR3 size: 12 residues. CDR1 and CDR2 from the germline V gene are DFQATT and SNEGSKA (reference sequence). Here the CDR3 DNA reads TGCAGCGAAGGGCGCCACGGTCTCGAGCAGTACTTC. Translated, it gives CSEGRHGLEQYF.

The chain has TRBV20-1 and TRBJ2-7; D is unclear. The CDR3 loop spans 13 amino acids. Per the germline V gene, CDR1 is DFQATT and CDR2 is SNEGSKA (reference sequence). Between the trimmed V and J ends, which lost 0 bases and 2 bases, there was a span of 8 bases. The CDR3 region is CSARDIQPYEQYF. The CDR3, as DNA: TGCAGTGCTAGAGATATACAGCCCTACGAGCAGTACTTC.

Many counts were recorded for this clonotype. The rearrangement joins TRBV7-2 to TRBJ2-3, with a weak D call TRBD2 (5 bases). Germline-derived CDR1 and CDR2 are SGHTA and FQGNSA. CDR3 size: 14 residues. Trimming removed 2 bases from V and 2 bases from J, with 8 bases in between. CDR3 in amino acids: CASSLSGATDTQYF. For the CDR3, the DNA is TGTGCCAGCAGCTTAAGCGGCGCCACAGATACGCAGTATTTT.

This rearrangement joins TRBV30 to TRBJ1-5; the D gene is possibly TRBD1 (5 bases). Germline V gives CDR1 GTSNPN, CDR2 SVGIG (reference sequence). The germline V and J ends were trimmed by 8 bases and 6 bases, with 17 bases remaining between them. The CDR3 spans 13 residues. CDR3 sequence reads: CALEMRGSQPQHF. CDR3 sequence (DNA): TGTGCCCTGGAGATGAGGGGCAGTCAGCCCCAGCATTTT.

J is TRBJ2-7 and V is TRBV27, with TRBD1 identical over 8 bases. J was trimmed by 4 bases and V by 3 bases; bases with no gene match: 5. Germline V gene data show CDR1 as MNHEY and CDR2 as SMNVEV (reference sequence). CDR3 length: 14 amino acids. The CDR3 loop reads CASSFSQGAYEQYF. CDR3 coding DNA: TGTGCCAGCAGTTTTTCCCAGGGGGCGTACGAGCAGTACTTC.

V gene TRBV30 combines with J gene TRBJ2-2; 7 positions agree with TRBD1. CDR3 size: 15 residues. V lost 2 bases, J lost 1 base, and 4 bases stayed unmatched. Germline V gene lookup returns CDR1 GTSNPN and CDR2 SVGIG (reference sequence). The CDR3 region has the DNA TGTGCCTGGAGTCTCTGGACAGGGAACACCGGGGAGCTGTTTTTT. Protein product: CAWSLWTGNTGELFF.

At least ten counts were recorded for this clonotype. CDR3 sequence reads: CASSGREGGVRFF. The CDR3 nucleotides read TGTGCCAGCAGTGGGCGTGAAGGCGGGGTAAGGTTCTTC. The rearrangement joins TRBV12-3 or TRBV12-4 to TRBJ2-1; D might be TRBD2 (6 bases). CDR3 length: 13 residues. V lost 5 bases, J lost 15 bases, and 20 bases lay in between.

The chain has TRBV6-1 and TRBJ2-6; 9 bases agree with TRBD2. The CDR3 consists of 17 residues. Unmatched junction bases numbered 7, after V lost 6 bases and J lost 1 base. CDR1 is MNHNS, CDR2 SASEGT, per germline. CDR3 protein: CASRDAGGLSGANVLTF. CDR3 nucleotide sequence: TGTGCCAGCAGAGATGCGGGGGGGCTGTCTGGGGCCAACGTCCTGACTTTC.

CDR3: CASSGAVGHGPYRYTF. For the CDR3, the DNA is TGTGCCAGCAGTGGGGCGGTAGGCCATGGGCCTTATCGCTACACCTTC. V and J are TRBV6-1 and TRBJ1-2; D unresolved. CDR3 length: 16 residues. CDR1 and CDR2 from the germline V gene are MNHNS and SASEGT. Trimming cost V 4 bases and J 9 bases, with 24 bases left between them.